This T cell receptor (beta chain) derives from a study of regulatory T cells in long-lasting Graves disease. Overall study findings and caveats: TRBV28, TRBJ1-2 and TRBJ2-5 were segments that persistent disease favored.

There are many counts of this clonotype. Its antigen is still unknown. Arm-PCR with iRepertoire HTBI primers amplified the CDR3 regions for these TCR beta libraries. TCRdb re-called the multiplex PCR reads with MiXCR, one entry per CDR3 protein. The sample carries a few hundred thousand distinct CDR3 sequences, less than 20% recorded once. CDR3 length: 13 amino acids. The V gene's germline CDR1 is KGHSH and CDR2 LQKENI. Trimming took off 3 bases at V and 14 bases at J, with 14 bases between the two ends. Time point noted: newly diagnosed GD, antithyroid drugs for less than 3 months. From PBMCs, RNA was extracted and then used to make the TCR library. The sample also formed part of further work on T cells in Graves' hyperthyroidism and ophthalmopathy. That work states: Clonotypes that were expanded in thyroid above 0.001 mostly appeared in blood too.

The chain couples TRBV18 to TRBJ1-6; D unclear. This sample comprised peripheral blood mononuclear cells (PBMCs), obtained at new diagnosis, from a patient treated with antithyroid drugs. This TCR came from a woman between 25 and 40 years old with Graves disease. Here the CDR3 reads CASSPLGPTTLHF. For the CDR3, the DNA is TGTGCCAGCTCACCCCTAGGGCCGACGACCCTCCACTTT.